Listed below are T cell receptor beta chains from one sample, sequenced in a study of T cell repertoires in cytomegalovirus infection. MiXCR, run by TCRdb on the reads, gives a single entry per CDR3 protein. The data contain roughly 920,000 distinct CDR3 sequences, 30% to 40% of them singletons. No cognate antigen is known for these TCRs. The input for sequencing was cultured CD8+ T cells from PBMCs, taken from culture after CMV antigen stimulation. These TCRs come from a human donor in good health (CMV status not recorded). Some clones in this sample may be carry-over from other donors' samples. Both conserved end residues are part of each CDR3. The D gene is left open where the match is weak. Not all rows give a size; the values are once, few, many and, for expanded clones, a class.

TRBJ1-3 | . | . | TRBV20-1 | TGCAGTGCCCACGGGGTGAGAGCTGGAAACACCATATATTTT | CSAHGVRAGNTIYF
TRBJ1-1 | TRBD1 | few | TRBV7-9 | TGTGCCAGCAGCGGCCGGGACAGGGTGAGCACTGAAGCTTTCTTT | CASSGRDRVSTEAFF
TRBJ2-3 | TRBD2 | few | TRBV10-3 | TGTGCCATCAGTGAGACCCTAGCGGGGGGGAGCACAGATACGCAGTATTTT | CAISETLAGGSTDTQYF
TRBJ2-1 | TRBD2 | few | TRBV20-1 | TGCAGTGCTCCGTCCCTCGCAGCGGGGGGTGACTACAATGAGCAGTTCTTC | CSAPSLAAGGDYNEQFF
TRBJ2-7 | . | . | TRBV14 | TGTGCCAGCAGCCATAACGTGAACGAGCAGTACTTC | CASSHNVNEQYF
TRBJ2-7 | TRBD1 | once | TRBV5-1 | TGCGCCAGCAGCTATACAGGGGGGGAGCAGTACTTC | CASSYTGGEQYF
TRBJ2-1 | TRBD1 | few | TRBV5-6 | TGTGCCAGCAGCCAGGACAGGCAGCAGTTCTTC | CASSQDRQQFF
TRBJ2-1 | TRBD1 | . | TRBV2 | TGTGCCAGCAGCGGGACAGTGAATGAGCAGTTCTTC | CASSGTVNEQFF
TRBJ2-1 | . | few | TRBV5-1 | TGCGCCAGCAGCTCCCCGTCCCCAGGAAGACTCGACAGGATCTCCTACAATGAGCAGTTCTTC | CASSSPSPGRLDRISYNEQFF
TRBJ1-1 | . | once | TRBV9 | TGTGCCAGCAGCTCAGAACAGTTTGGCACTGAAGCTTTCTTT | CASSSEQFGTEAFF
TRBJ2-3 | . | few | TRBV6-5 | TGTGCCAGCAGTTACTGGGGCGATACGCAGTATTTT | CASSYWGDTQYF
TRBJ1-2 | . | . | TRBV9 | TGTGCCAGCAGAGATAGAAATGGCTACACCTTC | CASRDRNGYTF
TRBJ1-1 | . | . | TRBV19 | TGTGCCAGTAGTATCCGGACCGAGAACACTGAAGCTTTCTTT | CASSIRTENTEAFF
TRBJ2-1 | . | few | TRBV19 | TGTGCCAGTAGAGGGGCAGGGGCCTACAATGAGCAGTTCTTC | CASRGAGAYNEQFF
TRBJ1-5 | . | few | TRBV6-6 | TGTGCCAGCTTATCAAGGGCGCTCAATCAGCCCCAGCATTTT | CASLSRALNQPQHF
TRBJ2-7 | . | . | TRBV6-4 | TGTGCCACAGCGAGGGGAAGCTCCTACGAGCAGTACTTC | CATARGSSYEQYF
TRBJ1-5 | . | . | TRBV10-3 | TGTGCCATCAGTGAGGCAGGGTATAGCAATCAGCCCCAGCATTTT | CAISEAGYSNQPQHF
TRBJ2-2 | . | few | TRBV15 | TGTGCCACCAGCAGAGATAGGGGGTTTGACACCGGGGAGCTGTTTTTT | CATSRDRGFDTGELFF
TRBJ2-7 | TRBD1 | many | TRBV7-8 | TGTGCCAGCAGCAGCAGACAGGGAGCTCCCTACGAGCAGTACTTC | CASSSRQGAPYEQYF
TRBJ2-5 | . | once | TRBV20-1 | TGCAGTGCTATAGCGGAGACCCAGTACTTC | CSAIAETQYF
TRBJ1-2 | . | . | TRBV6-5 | TGTGCCGGCAGTCCCGGCAGGGGCTATGGCTACACCTTC | CAGSPGRGYGYTF
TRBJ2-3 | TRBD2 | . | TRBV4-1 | TGCGCCAGCAGCCAAGCTCGACTAGCGGGGATTTTTAGCACAGATACGCAGTATTTT | CASSQARLAGIFSTDTQYF
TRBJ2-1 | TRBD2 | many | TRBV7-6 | TGTGCCAGCAGCTTAGTTGCGGGGGGGCCTAGGAATGAGCAGTTCTTC | CASSLVAGGPRNEQFF
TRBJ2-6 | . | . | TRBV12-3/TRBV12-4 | TGTGCCAGCAGTACGACAGGTTTCGGGGCCAACGTCCTGACTTTC | CASSTTGFGANVLTF
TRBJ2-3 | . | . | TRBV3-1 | TGTGCCAGCAGCCAAGTAGGAGGGAGGCCCACAGATACGCAGTATTTT | CASSQVGGRPTDTQYF
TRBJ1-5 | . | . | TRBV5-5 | TGTGCCAGCAGCTTGGGTGGGGCAGACAATCAACCCCAGCATTTT | CASSLGGADNQPQHF